The T cell receptor beta chain under discussion was sequenced for a study of blood T cell repertoires in COVID-19. This CDR3 spans 11 amino acids. Germline V gene sequence: CDR1 MNHEY, CDR2 SMNVEV (reference sequence). Trimming removed 4 bases from V and 11 bases from J, with 11 bases in between. Only in-frame clones appear in the TCRdb table, and some are missing; sequencing was by immunoSEQ multiplex PCR. This sample yields about 50,000 clones, of which roughly 78% are seen a single time; more than 25% belongs to the top ten. This clone was seen just once. The chain is built from TRBV27 and TRBJ1-1; D possibly corresponds to TRBD1 (5 bases). The sample comprised peripheral blood. This TCR was recovered from a man in his 70s with acute or convalescent COVID-19. CDR3 DNA: TGTGCCAGCAGTTCCACAGGTGGGGCTTTCTTT. It yields the protein CASSSTGGAFF.